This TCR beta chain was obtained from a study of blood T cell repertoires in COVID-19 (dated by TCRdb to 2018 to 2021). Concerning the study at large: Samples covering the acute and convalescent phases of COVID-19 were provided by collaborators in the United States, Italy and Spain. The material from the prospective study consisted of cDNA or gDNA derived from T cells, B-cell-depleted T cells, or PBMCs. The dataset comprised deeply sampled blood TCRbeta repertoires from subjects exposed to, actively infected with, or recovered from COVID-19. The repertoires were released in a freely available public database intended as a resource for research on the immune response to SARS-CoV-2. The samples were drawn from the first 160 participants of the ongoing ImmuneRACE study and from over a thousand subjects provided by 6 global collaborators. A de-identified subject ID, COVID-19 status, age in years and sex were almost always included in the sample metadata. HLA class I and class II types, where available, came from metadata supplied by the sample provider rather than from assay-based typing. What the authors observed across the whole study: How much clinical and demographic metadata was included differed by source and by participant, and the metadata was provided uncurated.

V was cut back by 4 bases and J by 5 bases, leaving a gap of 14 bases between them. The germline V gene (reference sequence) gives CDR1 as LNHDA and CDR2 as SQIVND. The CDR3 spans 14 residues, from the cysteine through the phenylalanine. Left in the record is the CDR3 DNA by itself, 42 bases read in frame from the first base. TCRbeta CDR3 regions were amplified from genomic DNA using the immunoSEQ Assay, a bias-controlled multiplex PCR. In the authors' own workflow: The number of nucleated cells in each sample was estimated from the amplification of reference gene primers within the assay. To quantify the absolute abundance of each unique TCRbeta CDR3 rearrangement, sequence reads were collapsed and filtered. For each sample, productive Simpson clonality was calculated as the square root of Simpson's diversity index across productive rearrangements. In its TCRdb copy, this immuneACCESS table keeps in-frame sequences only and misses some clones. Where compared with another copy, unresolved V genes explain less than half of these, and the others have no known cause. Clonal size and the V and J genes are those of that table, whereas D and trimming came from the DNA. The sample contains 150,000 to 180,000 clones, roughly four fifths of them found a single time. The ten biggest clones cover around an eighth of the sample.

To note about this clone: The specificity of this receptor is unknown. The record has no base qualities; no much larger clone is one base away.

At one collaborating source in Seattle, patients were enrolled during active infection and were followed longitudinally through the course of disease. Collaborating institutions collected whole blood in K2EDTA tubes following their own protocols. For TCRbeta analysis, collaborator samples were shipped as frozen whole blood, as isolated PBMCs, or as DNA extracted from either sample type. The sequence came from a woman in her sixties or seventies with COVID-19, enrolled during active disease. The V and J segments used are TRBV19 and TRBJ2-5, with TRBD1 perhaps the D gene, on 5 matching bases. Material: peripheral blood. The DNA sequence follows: TGTGCCAGTAGTAGGAGTGCAGGGCGGGAGACCCAGTACTTC. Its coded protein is CASSRSAGRETQYF.